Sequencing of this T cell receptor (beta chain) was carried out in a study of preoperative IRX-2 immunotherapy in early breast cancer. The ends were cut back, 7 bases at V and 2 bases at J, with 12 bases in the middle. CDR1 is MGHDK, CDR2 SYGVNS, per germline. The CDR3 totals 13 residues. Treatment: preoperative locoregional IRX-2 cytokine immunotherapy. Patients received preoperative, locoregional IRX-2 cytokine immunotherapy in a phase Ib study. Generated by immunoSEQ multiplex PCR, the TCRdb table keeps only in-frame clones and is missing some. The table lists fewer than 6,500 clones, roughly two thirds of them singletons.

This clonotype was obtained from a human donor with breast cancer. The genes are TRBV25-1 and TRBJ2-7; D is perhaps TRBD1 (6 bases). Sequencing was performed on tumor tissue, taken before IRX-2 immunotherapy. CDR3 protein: CASMKGETYEQYF. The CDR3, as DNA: TGTGCCAGCATGAAGGGGGAAACCTACGAGCAGTACTTC.